The 16 T cell receptor beta chains given below trace back to one sample, sequenced in a study of blood T cell repertoires in COVID-19. Profiled with immunoSEQ multiplex PCR; TCRdb holds only in-frame clones, not every one. The table has 200,000 or so clones, roughly 85% seen once. Sequencing was done on a sample of PBMCs or T cells enriched from blood (not recorded which). All receptors come from a woman between 40 and 50 years old with acute COVID-19.

This CDR3 is CATRETGVGGYTF. Here the CDR3 DNA reads TGTGCCACCAGAGAGACAGGGGTCGGTGGCTACACCTTC. The V call is TRBV24-1, the J call TRBJ1-2; 8 nucleotides align to TRBD1. There are 13 residues in the CDR3. J was trimmed by 7 bases and V by 7 bases; bases with no gene match: 7. Germline loops: CDR1 KGHDR, CDR2 SFDVKD.

The chain couples TRBV4-3 to TRBJ1-2; D gene ambiguous. The CDR3 spans 14 residues. V was clipped by 0 bases and J by 7 bases, with 12 bases between them. CDR1 and CDR2 (germline): LGHNA, YSLEER. CDR3 amino acids: CASSQEADISGYTF. For the CDR3, the DNA is TGCGCCAGCAGCCAAGAGGCCGATATCTCTGGCTACACCTTC.

The V call is TRBV28, the J call TRBJ1-2; 9 bases align to TRBD1. Germline CDR1 is MDHEN and CDR2 is SYDVKM. The CDR3 spans 15 residues. V dropped 3 bases and J dropped 2; count of bases not matched to a gene: 4. The CDR3 DNA follows: TGTGCCAGCAGTTTGCCCGGACAGGGGAACTATGGCTACACCTTC. This codes for CASSLPGQGNYGYTF.

The chain carries TRBV2 and TRBJ1-2, with TRBD1 identical over 8 bases. The germline CDR1 and CDR2 sequences are SNHLY and FYNNEI. V lost 4 bases, J lost 8 bases, and 9 bases stayed unmatched. CDR3 size: 14 residues. The CDR3: CASSAAGGAVGYTF. Here the CDR3 DNA reads TGTGCCAGCAGTGCGGCAGGGGGCGCAGTAGGCTACACCTTC.

CDR3 residues: CASSTYRGPGTEAFF. In DNA, the CDR3 is TGTGCCAGCAGCACATATAGGGGGCCGGGCACTGAAGCTTTCTTT. The chain employs TRBV6-5 and TRBJ1-1, with 7 nucleotides matching TRBD1. The CDR3 runs 15 residues. Germline V gene data show CDR1 as MNHEY and CDR2 as SVGAGI. Trimming removed 6 bases from V and 4 bases from J; junction bases left unmatched: 11.

The chain employs TRBV5-1 and TRBJ2-2, with 10 bases identical to TRBD2. The V segment lost 4 bases and the J segment 4 bases; nucleotides outside the gene matches: 10. This CDR3 is built from 17 residues. Per germline, CDR1 SGHRS and CDR2 YFSETQ. The CDR3 spells CASSPRPGTSVTGELFF. DNA of the CDR3: TGCGCCAGCAGCCCCCGCCCCGGGACTAGCGTCACCGGGGAGCTGTTTTTT.

This chain connects TRBV11-2 to TRBJ1-1, with TRBD1 matching 7 bases. CDR1 and CDR2 (germline): SGHAT, FQNNGV. The CDR3 is made up of 14 amino acids. After removal of 3 bases from V and 6 bases from J, the junction contained 7 bases not matched to a gene. This chain's CDR3 is CASSFTGAFAEAFF. The CDR3 bases are TGTGCCAGCAGCTTCACAGGGGCTTTCGCTGAAGCTTTCTTT.

The chain combines TRBV19 with TRBJ1-1, with D perhaps TRBD1 (5 bases). This CDR3 has 13 amino acids. The V end lost 4 bases, the J end lost 2 bases, and 8 bases lay between the germline ends. Germline lookup yields CDR1 LNHDA and CDR2 SQIVND (reference sequence). The DNA of the CDR3 is TGTGCCAGTAGTACAGGGCTAAACACTGAAGCTTTCTTT. Its protein product is CASSTGLNTEAFF. The whole variable domain, filled in from reference TRBV19 and TRBJ1-1, reads DGGITQSPKYLFRKEGQNVTLSCEQNLNHDAMYWYRQDPGQGLRLIYYSQIVNDFQKGDIAEGYSVSREKKESFPLTVTSAQKNPTAFYLCASSTGLNTEAFFGQGTRLTVV.

The chain combines TRBV30 with TRBJ1-2, with unresolved D. The CDR3 consists of 11 residues. V was trimmed by 2 bases and J by 4 bases, leaving 5 bases between them. Germline CDR1 reads GTSNPN; CDR2 reads SVGIG (reference sequence). The CDR3 is CAWSTSYGYTF. CDR3 in DNA: TGTGCCTGGAGTACAAGCTATGGCTACACCTTC.

The rearrangement links TRBV24-1 to TRBJ2-3; 8 bases map to TRBD1. CDR1 KGHDR and CDR2 SFDVKD come from the germline V gene. The V and J ends lost 4 bases and 2 bases, in that order; junction bases with no gene match: 4. The CDR3 spans 15 residues. The CDR3 sequence: CATSEMTGDTDTQYF. The CDR3 DNA reads as TGTGCCACCAGTGAGATGACAGGGGACACAGATACGCAGTATTTT.

The chain links TRBV21-1 to TRBJ1-6; the table's D call, TRBD1, has no DNA check behind it. TRBV21-1 is annotated as a pseudogene. The CDR3 consists of 20 residues. The CDR3 nucleotides are TGTGCCAGCAGCATCGAATGGGGAGCACTAACAGGGGGCTGTAATTCACCCCTCCACTTT. Its translation is CASSIEWGALTGGCNSPLHF.

This clone was seen a handful of times. The chain couples TRBV19 to TRBJ1-6; TRBD1 might be the D (6 bases). The V gene lost 2 bases and the J gene lost 14 bases, with 19 bases spanning the gap. CDR3 length equals 15 residues. Per germline, CDR1 LNHDA and CDR2 SQIVND (reference sequence). CDR3 DNA: TGTGCCAGTAGTATAAGTGGGCAGGGGCCAGGGGCCCTCCACTTT. Translated: CASSISGQGPGALHF.

V gene TRBV7-6 combines with J gene TRBJ2-2; D unresolved. Germline-derived CDR1 and CDR2 are SGHVS and FNYEAQ. The CDR3 sequence is 16 residues long. Trimming took 1 base from V and 1 from J, leaving 10 bases between them. The CDR3 region is CASSLGGRLNTGELFF. The CDR3 DNA follows: TGTGCCAGCAGCTTAGGAGGCAGATTGAACACCGGGGAGCTGTTTTTT.

The chain employs TRBV6-4 and TRBJ1-1; the D gene is possibly TRBD1 (5 bases). In germline, CDR1 is MRHNA, CDR2 SNTAGT. Trimming took 0 bases from V and 9 from J, leaving 11 bases between them. The CDR3 covers 13 residues. Written as DNA, the CDR3 is TGTGCCAGCAGTGACTCAGCTGGGGGGAAAGCTTTCTTT. Translation: CASSDSAGGKAFF.

The chain uses TRBV7-2 and TRBJ1-4; D unclear. This CDR3 has 11 residues. In germline, CDR1 is SGHTA, CDR2 FQGNSA. Deletions cut 3 bases from V and 8 bases from J, with 4 bases between. The CDR3 loop is CASSFGEKLFF. For the CDR3, the DNA is TGTGCCAGCAGCTTCGGGGAAAAACTGTTTTTT.

This rearrangement joins TRBV12-3 or TRBV12-4 to TRBJ1-2, with TRBD1 matching over 7 bases. Trimming at V came to 6 bases and at J to 4 bases, leaving 5 bases not matched to a gene. The CDR3 is made up of 13 amino acids. The CDR3 loop reads CASSPTGPYGYTF. The CDR3 region has the DNA TGTGCCAGCAGCCCGACAGGGCCCTATGGCTACACCTTC.